The 14 T cell receptor beta chains given below trace back to one sample, sequenced in a study of cytomegalovirus exposure and HLA in healthy donors. Vbeta (60) and Jbeta (13) primers were used in the PCR. Sequencing used immunoSEQ multiplex PCR; TCRdb keeps in-frame clones, though not all of them. Of 250,000 to 350,000 clones detected, 80% appear once; the ten largest clones hold approximately 0.3%. Specimen: PBMCs. Receptors were obtained from a girl aged 2 to 9 in good health and CMV-seronegative.

The V call is TRBV12-5, the J call TRBJ1-6; 9 bases are a match to TRBD1. Germline V lookup: CDR1 LGHNT, CDR2 FRNRAP. V lost 0 bases and J lost 11; bases outside the gene matches: 11. CDR3 length: 17 amino acids. CDR3 loop: CASGLVPQGQGRTPLHF. DNA for the CDR3: TGTGCTAGTGGTTTGGTACCCCAGGGACAGGGCAGGACACCCCTCCACTTT.

The chain is built from TRBV28 and TRBJ1-3; the match to TRBD1 covers 7 bases. J was trimmed by 0 bases and V by 6 bases; bases with no gene match: 5. CDR3 length: 15 residues. From germline, CDR1 is MDHEN and CDR2 SYDVKM. In DNA, the CDR3 is TGTGCCAGCAGGTCGACAGGGAGCTCTGGAAACACCATATATTTT. It specifies CASRSTGSSGNTIYF.

This rearrangement joins TRBV29-1 to TRBJ2-1; 11 bases align to TRBD2. This CDR3 comprises 14 residues. The germline gives CDR1 SQVTM, CDR2 ANQGSEA. V trimming: 5 bases; J trimming: 4 bases; junction bases outside the gene matches: 4. The CDR3 DNA sequence: TGCAGCGTTCTGGGACTAGCGGAATACAATGAGCAGTTCTTC. Its translation is CSVLGLAEYNEQFF.

The V and J genes are TRBV18 and TRBJ2-3; tentatively, D is TRBD2 (6 bases). This CDR3 is built from 16 residues. CDR1 and CDR2 (germline): KGHSH, LQKENI. V was cut by 3 bases and J by 0 bases, with 13 bases left in between. The CDR3 nucleotides are TGTGCCAGCTCACCTCGGGAGCGGGTTAGCACAGATACGCAGTATTTT. Translating gives CASSPRERVSTDTQYF. Drawing the rest from reference TRBV18 and TRBJ2-3, the complete variable domain is NAGVMQNPRHLVRRRGQEARLRCSPMKGHSHVYWYRQLPEEGLKFMVYLQKENIIDESGMPKERFSAEFPKEGPSILRIQQVVRGDSAAYFCASSPRERVSTDTQYFGPGTRLTVL.

The rearrangement links TRBV29-1 to TRBJ2-3; TRBD2 aligns across 10 bases. CDR1 and CDR2 from the germline V gene are SQVTM and ANQGSEA. The CDR3 is 15 amino acids. Unmatched junction bases numbered 10, after V lost 3 bases and J lost 7 bases. This CDR3 is CSVDGIAGGEYTQYF. The CDR3 DNA reads as TGCAGCGTTGATGGGATAGCGGGGGGAGAATATACGCAGTATTTT.

This rearrangement joins TRBV10-2 to TRBJ2-7; 12 bases match TRBD2. The V segment lost 8 bases and the J segment 5 bases; nucleotides outside the gene matches: 13. The CDR3 contains 16 residues. Per germline, CDR1 WSHSY and CDR2 SAAADI. CDR3 DNA: TGCGCCAGCGTGCTAGCGGGAGGGGAGGGGGCCCACGAGCAGTACTTC. Amino acid sequence: CASVLAGGEGAHEQYF.

The CDR3: CASRTTGGVGEKLFF. CDR3 sequence (DNA): TGCGCCAGCAGAACCACAGGGGGAGTAGGCGAAAAACTGTTTTTT. J is TRBJ1-4 and V is TRBV5-1; 8 bases fit TRBD1. Losses at the gene ends were 5 bases for V and 8 bases for J; bases not matched to a gene: 11. In germline, CDR1 is SGHRS, CDR2 YFSETQ. This CDR3 is built from 15 residues.

The gene calls are TRBV6-1 and TRBJ1-1; D might be TRBD1 (5 bases). The CDR3 has 14 residues. CDR1 is MNHNS, CDR2 SASEGT, per germline. V lost 7 bases to trimming and J lost 1 base, with 13 bases between them. The CDR3 here is CASTGGTQNTEAFF. CDR3 bases: TGTGCCAGCACCGGGGGGACTCAGAACACTGAAGCTTTCTTT.

The rearrangement joins TRBV28 to TRBJ2-7; TRBD1 agrees at 10 bases. The CDR3 is 15 residues long. Trimming at V came to 2 bases and at J to 1 base, leaving 2 bases not matched to a gene. Germline values: CDR1 MDHEN, CDR2 SYDVKM. The CDR3 DNA reads as TGTGCCAGCAGTTTAGTGGGACAGGGGTCCTACGAGCAGTACTTC. Protein: CASSLVGQGSYEQYF. Full variable domain (missing parts from reference TRBV28 and TRBJ2-7): DVKVTQSSRYLVKRTGEKVFLECVQDMDHENMFWYRQDPGLGLRLIYFSYDVKMKEKGDIPEGYSVSREKKERFSLILESASTNQTSMYLCASSLVGQGSYEQYFGPGTRLTVT.

V usage is TRBV10-3 and J usage is TRBJ1-5; tentative D call: TRBD1 (5 bases). This CDR3 has 14 amino acids. Germline assignment: CDR1 ENHRY and CDR2 SYGVKD. V was trimmed by 2 bases and J by 6 bases, leaving 11 bases between them. CDR3 coding DNA: TGTGCCATCAGTGAGCAAGGGCAGGGTCAGCCCCAGCATTTT. Its translation is CAISEQGQGQPQHF.

The genes are TRBV11-2 and TRBJ2-2, with 7 bases aligning to TRBD1. Germline CDR1 and CDR2: SGHAT and FQNNGV. The CDR3 runs to 14 residues. V lost 8 bases and J lost 1; bases outside the gene matches: 4. The CDR3 loop reads CASQDRKNTGELFF. CDR3 bases: TGTGCCAGCCAGGACAGGAAGAACACCGGGGAGCTGTTTTTT.

V usage is TRBV11-2 and J usage is TRBJ2-5; 7 positions agree with TRBD2. Looked up from germline, CDR1 is SGHAT and CDR2 is FQNNGV. Germline trimming cut 2 bases from V and 3 bases from J; bases unmatched to any gene: 18. The CDR3 covers 19 residues. The CDR3 nucleotides are TGTGCCAGCAGCTTAAACCCTGGGGGGAGGGGCCTGGTCGAAGAGACCCAGTACTTC. This codes for CASSLNPGGRGLVEETQYF.

The CDR3 reads CASSRGQATQETQYF. CDR3 in DNA: TGTGCCAGCTCACGGGGACAGGCGACGCAAGAGACCCAGTACTTC. This chain connects TRBV18 to TRBJ2-5; 8 bases are shared with TRBD1. The V and J ends lost 4 bases and 2 bases, in that order; junction bases with no gene match: 6. Germline V gives CDR1 KGHSH, CDR2 LQKENI. CDR3 size: 15 residues.

This chain connects TRBV7-9 to TRBJ2-7, with 10 bases matching TRBD2. The CDR3 spans 16 residues. Germline V gene sequence: CDR1 SEHNR, CDR2 FQNEAQ (reference sequence). The junction had 11 bases not matched to a gene; V was cut back by 5 bases and J by 4 bases. In nucleotides, the CDR3 is TGTGCCAGCAGCACCAGGGAGCGGGGGGGCCCGTACGAGCAGTACTTC. The encoded protein is CASSTRERGGPYEQYF.